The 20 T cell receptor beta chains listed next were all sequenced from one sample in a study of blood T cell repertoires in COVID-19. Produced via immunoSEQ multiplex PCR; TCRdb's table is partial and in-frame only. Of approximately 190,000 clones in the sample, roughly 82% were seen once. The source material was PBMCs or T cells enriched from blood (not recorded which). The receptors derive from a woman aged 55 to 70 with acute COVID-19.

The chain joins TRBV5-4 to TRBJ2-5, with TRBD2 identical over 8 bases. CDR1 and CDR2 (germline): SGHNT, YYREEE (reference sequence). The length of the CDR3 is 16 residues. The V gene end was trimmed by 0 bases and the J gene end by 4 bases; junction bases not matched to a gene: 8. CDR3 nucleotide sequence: TGTGCCAGCAGCTTGGCCCTGCGGGGGGCCCTAGAGACCCAGTACTTC. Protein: CASSLALRGALETQYF. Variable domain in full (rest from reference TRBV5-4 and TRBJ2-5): ETGVTQSPTHLIKTRGQQVTLRCSSQSGHNTVSWYQQALGQGPQFIFQYYREEENGRGNFPPRFSGLQFPNYSSELNVNALELDDSALYLCASSLALRGALETQYFGPGTRLLVL.

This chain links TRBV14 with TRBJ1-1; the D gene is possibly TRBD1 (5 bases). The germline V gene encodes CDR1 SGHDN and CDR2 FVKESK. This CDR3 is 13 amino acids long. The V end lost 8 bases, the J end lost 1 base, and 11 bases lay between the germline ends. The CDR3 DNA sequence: TGTGCCAGCGCCCCCGGGGGGAACACTGAAGCTTTCTTT. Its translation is CASAPGGNTEAFF. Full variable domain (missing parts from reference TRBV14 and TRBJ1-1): EAGVTQFPSHSVIEKGQTVTLRCDPISGHDNLYWYRRVMGKEIKFLLHFVKESKQDESGMPNNRFLAERTGGTYSTLKVQPAELEDSGVYFCASAPGGNTEAFFGQGTRLTVV.

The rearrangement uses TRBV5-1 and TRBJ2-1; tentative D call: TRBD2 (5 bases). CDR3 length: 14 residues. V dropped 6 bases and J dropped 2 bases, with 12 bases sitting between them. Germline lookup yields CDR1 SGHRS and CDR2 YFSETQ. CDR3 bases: TGCGCCAGCAACCTGGACGGGACCTACAATGAGCAGTTCTTC. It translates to CASNLDGTYNEQFF.

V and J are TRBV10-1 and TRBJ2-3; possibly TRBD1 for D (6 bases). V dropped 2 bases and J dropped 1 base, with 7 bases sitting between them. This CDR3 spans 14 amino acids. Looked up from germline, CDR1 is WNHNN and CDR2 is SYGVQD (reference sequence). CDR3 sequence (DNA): TGCGCCAGCAGTGAGGAGGGGGGCACAGATACGCAGTATTTT. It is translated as CASSEEGGTDTQYF.

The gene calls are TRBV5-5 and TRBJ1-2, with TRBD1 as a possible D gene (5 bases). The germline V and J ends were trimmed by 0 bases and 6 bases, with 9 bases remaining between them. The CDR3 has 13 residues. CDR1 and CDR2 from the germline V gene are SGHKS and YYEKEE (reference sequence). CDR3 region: CASSLATANGYTF. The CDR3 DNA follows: TGTGCCAGCAGCTTGGCGACAGCAAATGGCTACACCTTC. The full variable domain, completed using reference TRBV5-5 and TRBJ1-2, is DAGVTQSPTHLIKTRGQQVTLRCSPISGHKSVSWYQQVLGQGPQFIFQYYEKEERGRGNFPDRFSARQFPNYSSELNVNALLLGDSALYLCASSLATANGYTFGSGTRLTVV.

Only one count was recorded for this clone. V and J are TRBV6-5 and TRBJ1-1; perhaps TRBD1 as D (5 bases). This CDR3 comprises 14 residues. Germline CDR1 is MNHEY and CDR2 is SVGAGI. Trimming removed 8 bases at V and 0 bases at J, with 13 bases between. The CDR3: CASLGGGLNTEAFF. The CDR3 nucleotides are TGTGCCAGCCTGGGGGGGGGTTTGAACACTGAAGCTTTCTTT.

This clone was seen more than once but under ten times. The CDR3 protein is CAITKRSYGYTF. The CDR3 DNA reads TGTGCCATCACGAAAAGGAGCTATGGCTACACCTTC. The chain links TRBV28 to TRBJ1-2; D call uncertain. The germline V gene encodes CDR1 MDHEN and CDR2 SYDVKM. The ends were cut back, 10 bases at V and 4 bases at J, with 13 bases in the middle. This CDR3 has 12 amino acids.

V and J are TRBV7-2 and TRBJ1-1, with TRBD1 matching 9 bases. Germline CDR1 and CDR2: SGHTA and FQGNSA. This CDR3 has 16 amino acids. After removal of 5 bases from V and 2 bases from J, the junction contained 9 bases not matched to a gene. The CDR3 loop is CASSLLGTGSNTEAFF. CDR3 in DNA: TGTGCCAGCAGCCTGTTAGGGACAGGGTCTAACACTGAAGCTTTCTTT.

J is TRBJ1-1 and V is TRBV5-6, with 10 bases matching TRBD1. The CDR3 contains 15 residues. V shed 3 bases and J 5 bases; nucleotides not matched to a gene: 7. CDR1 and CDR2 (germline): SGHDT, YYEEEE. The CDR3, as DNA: TGTGCCAGCAGCTCCGGGACAGGGGTAAATACTGAAGCTTTCTTT. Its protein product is CASSSGTGVNTEAFF.

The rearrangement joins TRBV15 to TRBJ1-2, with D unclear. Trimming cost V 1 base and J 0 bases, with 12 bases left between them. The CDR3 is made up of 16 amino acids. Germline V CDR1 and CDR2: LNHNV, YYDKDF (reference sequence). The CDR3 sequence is CATSRGGEGANYGYTF. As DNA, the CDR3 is TGTGCCACCAGCAGAGGGGGTGAGGGAGCTAACTATGGCTACACCTTC.

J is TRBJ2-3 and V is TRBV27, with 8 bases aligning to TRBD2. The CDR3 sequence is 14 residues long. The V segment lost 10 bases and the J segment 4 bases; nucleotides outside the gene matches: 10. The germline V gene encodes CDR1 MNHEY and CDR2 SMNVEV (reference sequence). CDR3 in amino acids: CATLKRERPDTQYF. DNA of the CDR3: TGTGCCACCTTAAAGCGGGAGAGACCAGATACGCAGTATTTT.

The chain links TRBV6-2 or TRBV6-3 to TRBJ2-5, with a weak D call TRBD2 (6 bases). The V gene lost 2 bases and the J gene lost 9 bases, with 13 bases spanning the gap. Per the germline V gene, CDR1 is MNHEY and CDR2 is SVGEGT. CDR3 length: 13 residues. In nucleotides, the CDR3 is TGTGCCAGCAGTTACGAGCCCAGGGACTCCCAGTACTTC. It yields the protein CASSYEPRDSQYF.

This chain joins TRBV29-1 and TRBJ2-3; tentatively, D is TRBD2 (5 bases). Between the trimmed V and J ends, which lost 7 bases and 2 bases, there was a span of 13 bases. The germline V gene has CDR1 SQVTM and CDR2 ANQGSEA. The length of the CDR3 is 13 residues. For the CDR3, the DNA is TGCAGCGGGAAACTAGTTATCACAGATACGCAGTATTTT. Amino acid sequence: CSGKLVITDTQYF.

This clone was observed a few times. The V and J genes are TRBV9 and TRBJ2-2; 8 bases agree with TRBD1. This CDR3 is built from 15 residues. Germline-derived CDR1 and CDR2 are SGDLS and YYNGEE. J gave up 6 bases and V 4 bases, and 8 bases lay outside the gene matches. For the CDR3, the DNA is TGTGCCAGCAGCCCGGGACAGGTGGGCGCCGGGGAGCTGTTTTTT. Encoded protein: CASSPGQVGAGELFF.

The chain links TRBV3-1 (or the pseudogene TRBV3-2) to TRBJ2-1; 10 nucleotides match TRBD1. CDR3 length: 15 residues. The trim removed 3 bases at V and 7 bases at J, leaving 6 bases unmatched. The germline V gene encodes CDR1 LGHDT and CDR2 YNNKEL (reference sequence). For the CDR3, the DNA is TGTGCCAGCAGCCATATGGACAGGGGGTGGAATGAGCAGTTCTTC. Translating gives CASSHMDRGWNEQFF.

This CDR3 is CASSPDRFGNTIYF. The CDR3 DNA is TGTGCCAGCAGCCCGGACAGGTTTGGAAACACCATATATTTT. This chain connects TRBV7-9 to TRBJ1-3; 7 bases line up with TRBD1. This CDR3 region has 14 residues. Germline V gives CDR1 SEHNR, CDR2 FQNEAQ (reference sequence). Trimming took 5 bases from V and 3 from J; bases not matched to a gene: 4.

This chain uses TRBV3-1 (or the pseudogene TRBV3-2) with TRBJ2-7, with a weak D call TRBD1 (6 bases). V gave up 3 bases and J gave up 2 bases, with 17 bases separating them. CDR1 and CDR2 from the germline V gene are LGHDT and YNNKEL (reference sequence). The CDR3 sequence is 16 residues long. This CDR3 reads CASSHSSGDPAYEQYF. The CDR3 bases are TGTGCCAGCAGCCATTCCTCAGGGGACCCTGCCTACGAGCAGTACTTC.

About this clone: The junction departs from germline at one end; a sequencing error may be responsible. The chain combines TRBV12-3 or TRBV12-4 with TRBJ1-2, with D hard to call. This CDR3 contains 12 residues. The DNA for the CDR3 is TGTGCCAGCAGTTTAGCGCTGGAGAGTCCTTACTTC. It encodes CASSLALESPYF.

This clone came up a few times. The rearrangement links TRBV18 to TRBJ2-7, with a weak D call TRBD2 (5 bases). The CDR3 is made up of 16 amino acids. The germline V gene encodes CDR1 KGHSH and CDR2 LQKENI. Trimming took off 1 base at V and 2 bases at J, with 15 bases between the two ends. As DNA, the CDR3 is TGTGCCAGCTCACCACGCCGGGGTGGGGAACCCTACGAGCAGTACGTC. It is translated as CASSPRRGGEPYEQYV.

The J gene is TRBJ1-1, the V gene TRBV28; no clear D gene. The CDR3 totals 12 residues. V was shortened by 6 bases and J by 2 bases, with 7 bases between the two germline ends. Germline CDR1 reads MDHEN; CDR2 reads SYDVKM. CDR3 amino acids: CASSITNTEAFF. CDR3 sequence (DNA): TGTGCCAGCAGCATCACTAACACTGAAGCTTTCTTT.